What follows are 27 T cell receptor beta chains derived from one specimen sequenced in a study of T cells in Graves' hyperthyroidism and ophthalmopathy. There were TCR beta CDR3 regions amplified from RNA transcripts. During a first-round RT-PCR of the TCR CDR3, the HTBI primer set was used. Each CDR3 protein is one row after TCRdb ran MiXCR on the multiplex PCR reads. The data hold under 650,000 distinct CDR3 sequences, with about a sixth observed a single time. Input material: blood. These receptors all stem from a woman aged 25 to 39 with Graves' hyperthyroidism.

The chain has TRBV4-3 and TRBJ1-2, with D perhaps TRBD1 (5 bases). The CDR3 is 13 amino acids. In germline, CDR1 is LGHNA, CDR2 YSLEER. The V gene lost 3 bases and the J gene lost 4 bases, with 9 bases spanning the gap. The CDR3 sequence: CASSHFGTYGYTF. CDR3 nucleotide sequence: TGCGCCAGCAGCCACTTCGGGACCTATGGCTACACCTTC.

This clonotype was counted ten times or more. V and J are TRBV6-2 or TRBV6-3 and TRBJ2-7, with 13 bases lining up with TRBD2. This CDR3 contains 20 residues. After removal of 2 bases from V and 0 bases from J, the junction contained 13 bases not matched to a gene. Germline lookup yields CDR1 MNHEY and CDR2 SVGEGT. CDR3 sequence: CASSYILTTSGRIVSYEQYF. The CDR3 DNA is TGTGCCAGCAGTTACATCCTGACGACTAGCGGGAGGATTGTCTCCTACGAGCAGTACTTC.

The sample holds many counts of this clonotype. The rearrangement joins TRBV28 to TRBJ2-5; 8 bases match TRBD1. V trimming: 5 bases; J trimming: 4 bases; junction bases outside the gene matches: 3. The V gene's germline CDR1 is MDHEN and CDR2 SYDVKM. The CDR3 totals 13 residues. As DNA, the CDR3 is TGTGCCAGCAGTGATACAGGGGGAGAGACCCAGTACTTC. Its translation is CASSDTGGETQYF.

This clonotype was observed a few times. Compared with germline, one end of the junction differs, possibly owing to a read error. The J gene is TRBJ2-1, the V gene TRBV30; D remains unclear. Germline CDR1 reads GTSNPN; CDR2 reads SVGIG (reference sequence). The CDR3 runs 13 residues. This CDR3 is CAWSVSGVNEQLF. CDR3 DNA: TGTGCCTGGAGTGTATCTGGGGTCAATGAGCAGCTCTTC.

In regard to this clonotype: A much larger clone is a single base away; this may be a read error. The chain joins TRBV7-8 to TRBJ2-3; TRBD2 agrees at 10 bases. The germline CDR1 and CDR2 sequences are SGHVS and FQNEAQ. The CDR3 runs to 17 residues. In DNA, the CDR3 is TGTGCCAACAGCCCGACGTCTGGGACTAGCGCGTCAGATACGCAGTATTTT. Its translation: CANSPTSGTSASDTQYF.

This clonotype was seen repeatedly, ten times or more. This rearrangement joins TRBV18 to TRBJ1-1; D is possibly TRBD1 (6 bases). The CDR3 is 14 amino acids. CDR1 and CDR2 from the germline V gene are KGHSH and LQKENI. V shed 1 base and J shed 1 base, with 7 bases lying between them. CDR3 DNA: TGTGCCAGCTCACCACAGGGGGAGAACACTGAAGCTTTCTTT. It codes for CASSPQGENTEAFF.

This clonotype has more than one count but fewer than ten. The chain links TRBV20-1 to TRBJ2-5, with TRBD2 as a possible D gene (5 bases). Germline assignment: CDR1 DFQATT and CDR2 SNEGSKA (reference sequence). Trimming took 6 bases from V and 1 from J, leaving 15 bases between them. The CDR3 has 14 amino acids. The chain's CDR3 is CSAPADSLQETQYF. The CDR3 nucleotides are TGCAGTGCACCGGCGGACTCTCTCCAAGAGACCCAGTACTTC.

For this clonotype: A read error may produce the germline difference seen at one junction end. The V call is TRBV28, the J call TRBJ2-7, with TRBD2 as a possible D gene (5 bases). The CDR3 runs to 11 residues. Germline loops: CDR1 MDHEN, CDR2 SYDVKM. The chain's CDR3 is CASSLDTREFF. The CDR3 DNA reads as TGTGCCAGCAGTTTAGATACGAGGGAGTTCTTC.

As for this clonotype: A much larger clone differs from this one at a single base, so this may be a read error. The conserved final phenylalanine or tryptophan is absent from the CDR3, which likely points to a read error. The V and J genes are TRBV30 and TRBJ2-1; perhaps TRBD2 as D (5 bases). The CDR3 is 16 residues long. The V end lost 0 bases, the J end lost 4 bases, and 16 bases lay between the germline ends. Looked up from germline, CDR1 is GTSNPN and CDR2 is SVGIG (reference sequence). The CDR3: CAWSVKGRGLYNEQFL. Written as DNA, the CDR3 is TGTGCCTGGAGTGTAAAGGGTCGGGGTCTATACAATGAGCAGTTCCTC.

This clonotype was picked up many times. The V gene is TRBV18, the J gene TRBJ1-4, with D maybe TRBD1 (5 bases). Looked up from germline, CDR1 is KGHSH and CDR2 is LQKENI. V was pared by 5 bases and J by 8 bases, with 15 bases between. The CDR3 length is 14 residues. The CDR3 loop reads CASSEQRQGEKLFF. The CDR3 DNA sequence: TGTGCCAGCTCAGAGCAGCGGCAGGGAGAAAAACTGTTTTTT. Based on the CDR3 plus reference TRBV18 and TRBJ1-4, the full variable domain is NAGVMQNPRHLVRRRGQEARLRCSPMKGHSHVYWYRQLPEEGLKFMVYLQKENIIDESGMPKERFSAEFPKEGPSILRIQQVVRGDSAAYFCASSEQRQGEKLFFGSGTQLSVL.

This clonotype was seen at least ten times. The chain couples TRBV12-3 or TRBV12-4 to TRBJ2-4; weak D call: TRBD2 (5 bases). The length of the CDR3 is 15 residues. Between the trimmed V and J ends, which lost 3 bases and 4 bases, there was a span of 13 bases. DNA for the CDR3: TGTGCCAGCAGTTTCGGACTCATGGGAAAAAACATTCAGTACTTC. It codes for CASSFGLMGKNIQYF.

This clonotype was found many times. This rearrangement joins TRBV20-1 to TRBJ2-7; D gene uncertain. Germline V CDR1 and CDR2: DFQATT, SNEGSKA (reference sequence). The CDR3 is 11 residues long. Trimming cost V 3 bases and J 9 bases, with 12 bases left between them. CDR3 region: CSASPGEGQYF. The DNA of the CDR3 is TGCAGTGCTAGTCCAGGAGAAGGGCAGTACTTC.

This clonotype showed up just a few times. The rearrangement uses TRBV20-1 and TRBJ1-5, with D uncertain. V lost 3 bases to trimming and J lost 0 bases, with 15 bases between them. The CDR3 runs 16 residues. Germline CDR1 DFQATT, CDR2 SNEGSKA (reference sequence). The CDR3 DNA follows: TGCAGTGCTAGGTCAGCGTCGCAACCTAGCAATCAGCCCCAGCATTTT. As protein: CSARSASQPSNQPQHF.

This clonotype was observed once. The rearrangement joins TRBV7-9 to TRBJ2-5, with a weak D call TRBD2 (6 bases). This CDR3 contains 14 residues. V was cut by 5 bases and J by 7 bases, with 17 bases left in between. From germline, CDR1 is SEHNR and CDR2 FQNEAQ (reference sequence). DNA of the CDR3: TGTGCCAGCAGCCAGGGACTCTCCTCTGGGACCCAGTACTTC. It encodes CASSQGLSSGTQYF.

The J gene is TRBJ1-1, the V gene TRBV6-1; 9 bases are shared with TRBD1. After removal of 7 bases from V and 4 bases from J, the junction contained 13 bases not matched to a gene. The CDR3 totals 16 residues. The germline V gene has CDR1 MNHNS and CDR2 SASEGT. The CDR3 nucleotides read TGTGCCAGCAATGTTCTTCCAGGACAGGGGATCACTGAAGCTTTCTTT. Its protein is CASNVLPGQGITEAFF.

A few counts support this clonotype. This chain connects TRBV6-1 to TRBJ2-7; D is undetermined. The CDR3 length is 15 residues. Germline V gene data show CDR1 as MNHNS and CDR2 as SASEGT. Trimming stripped 3 bases from V and 5 bases from J, with 17 bases between. This chain's CDR3 is CASSEPPLGRNEQYF. The CDR3 nucleotides are TGTGCCAGCAGTGAGCCCCCCCTAGGGCGCAACGAGCAGTACTTC.

This clonotype was seen many times. The gene calls are TRBV20-1 and TRBJ2-1, with a tentative D call TRBD2 (6 bases). Trimming cost V 3 bases and J 2 bases, with 14 bases left between them. The germline gives CDR1 DFQATT, CDR2 SNEGSKA (reference sequence). The CDR3 has 15 amino acids. The CDR3 nucleotides are TGCAGTGCTAGTTCTAGGGAGGCCCCCTACAATGAGCAGTTCTTC. Translation gives CSASSREAPYNEQFF.

The rearrangement uses TRBV28 and TRBJ1-2; D perhaps matches TRBD1 (6 bases). The length of the CDR3 is 15 residues. Germline CDR1 reads MDHEN; CDR2 reads SYDVKM. The ends were cut back, 2 bases at V and 3 bases at J, with 13 bases in the middle. CDR3 coding DNA: TGTGCCAGCAGTTTAAGGGACACGGGTTACTATGGCTACACCTTC. As protein: CASSLRDTGYYGYTF.

This chain links TRBV10-3 with TRBJ1-5, with D tentatively TRBD1 (5 bases). The CDR3 loop spans 13 amino acids. V lost 6 bases and J 5 bases, leaving 11 bases between the germline ends. Germline V CDR1 and CDR2: ENHRY, SYGVKD. The CDR3 sequence: CAISLRVDQPQHF. In DNA form, the CDR3 reads TGTGCCATCAGCCTCAGGGTTGATCAGCCCCAGCATTTT.

This clonotype was seen only a few times. V usage is TRBV9 and J usage is TRBJ2-1; tentatively, D is TRBD2 (6 bases). The CDR3 sequence is 15 residues long. Trimming took off 0 bases at V and 8 bases at J, with 15 bases between the two ends. Germline V lookup: CDR1 SGDLS, CDR2 YYNGEE. For the CDR3, the DNA is TGTGCCAGCAGCGTAGGGACGACCCCTAGCGATGAGCAGTTCTTC. The encoded protein is CASSVGTTPSDEQFF.

This rearrangement joins TRBV9 to TRBJ1-2; TRBD1 might be the D (5 bases). V gave up 3 bases and J gave up 4 bases, with 16 bases separating them. Germline V gene lookup returns CDR1 SGDLS and CDR2 YYNGEE. The CDR3 consists of 15 residues. For the CDR3, the DNA is TGTGCCAGCAGCGAGTCGGGCCAGGGCATCTATGGCTACACCTTC. Translated: CASSESGQGIYGYTF.

This clonotype has a count of ten or more. CDR3 loop: CASSLISGPVYNEQFF. The CDR3 DNA is TGCGCCAGCAGCTTGATTTCAGGGCCGGTATACAATGAGCAGTTCTTC. The V gene is TRBV5-1, the J gene TRBJ2-1, with D possibly TRBD1 on 5 matching bases. The V end lost 1 base, the J end lost 4 bases, and 15 bases lay between the germline ends. The CDR3 extends over 16 amino acids. Germline CDR1 and CDR2: SGHRS and YFSETQ.

This clonotype appeared a few times. J is TRBJ1-1 and V is TRBV4-1; tentatively, D is TRBD1 (5 bases). Germline assignment: CDR1 MGHRA and CDR2 YSYEKL. V lost 1 base to trimming and J lost 4 bases, with 10 bases between them. The CDR3 runs 14 residues. The CDR3 here is CASSQVRASTEAFF. CDR3 DNA: TGCGCCAGCAGCCAAGTCAGGGCGAGCACTGAAGCTTTCTTT.

This clonotype was detected ten times or more. The rearrangement joins TRBV15 to TRBJ2-3; D possibly matches TRBD1 or TRBD2 (5 bases each). CDR1 is LNHNV and CDR2 is YYDKDF in the germline V gene (reference sequence). This CDR3 has 15 amino acids. V lost 8 bases and J 2 bases, leaving 17 bases between the germline ends. The CDR3, as DNA: TGTGCCACCCGAGCGGACAATCCACTCACAGATACGCAGTATTTT. As protein: CATRADNPLTDTQYF.

This clonotype was observed many times. V and J are TRBV20-1 and TRBJ2-3, with 10 nucleotides matching TRBD2. The CDR3 sequence is 14 residues long. CDR1 is DFQATT and CDR2 is SNEGSKA in the germline V gene (reference sequence). Unmatched junction bases numbered 9, after V lost 4 bases and J lost 8 bases. CDR3 nucleotide sequence: TGCAGTGCTATATTGTCTAGCGGGGGACCTACGCAGTATTTT. As protein: CSAILSSGGPTQYF.

The chain has TRBV12-3 or TRBV12-4 and TRBJ1-5; D is possibly TRBD1 (5 bases). The CDR3 is made up of 15 amino acids. Trimming cost V 2 bases and J 2 bases, with 10 bases left between them. This chain's CDR3 is CASSLTRAGNQPQHF. The CDR3 DNA follows: TGTGCCAGCAGTTTAACCAGGGCTGGCAATCAGCCCCAGCATTTT.

In DNA form, the CDR3 reads TGTGCCAGCAGCGCCCGGGACTTGGCCAACAATGAGCAGTTCTTC. As protein: CASSARDLANNEQFF. V is TRBV3-1 and J is TRBJ2-1; tentatively, D is TRBD2 (6 bases). V was cut by 5 bases and J by 5 bases, with 16 bases left in between. The CDR3 contains 15 residues. Germline lookup yields CDR1 LGHDT and CDR2 YNNKEL (reference sequence).